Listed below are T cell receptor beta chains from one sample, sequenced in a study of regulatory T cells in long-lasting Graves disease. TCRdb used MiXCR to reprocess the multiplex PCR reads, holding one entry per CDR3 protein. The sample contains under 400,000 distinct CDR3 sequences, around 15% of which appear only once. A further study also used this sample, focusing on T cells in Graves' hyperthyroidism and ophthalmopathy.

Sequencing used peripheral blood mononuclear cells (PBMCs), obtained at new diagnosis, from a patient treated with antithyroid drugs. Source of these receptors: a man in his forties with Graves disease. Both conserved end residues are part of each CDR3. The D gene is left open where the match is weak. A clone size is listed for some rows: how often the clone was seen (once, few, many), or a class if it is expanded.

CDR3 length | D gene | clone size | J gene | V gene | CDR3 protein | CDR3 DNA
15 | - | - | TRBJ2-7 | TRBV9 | CASSQPGLNSYEQYF | TGTGCCAGCAGCCAACCGGGACTGAACTCCTACGAGCAGTACTTC
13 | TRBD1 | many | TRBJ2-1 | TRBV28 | CASSLSERTGLSF | TGTGCCAGCAGTTTGAGTGAACGGACAGGCCTCTCCTTC
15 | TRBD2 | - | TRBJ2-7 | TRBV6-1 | CASNLAGENSYEQYF | TGTGCCAGCAACCTAGCGGGGGAAAACTCCTACGAGCAGTACTTC
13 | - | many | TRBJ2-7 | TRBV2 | CASSRGASYEQYF | TGTGCCAGCAGCCGGGGGGCGTCCTACGAGCAGTACTTC
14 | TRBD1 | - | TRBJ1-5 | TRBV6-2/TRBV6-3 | CASSLDRSTDTQHF | TGTGCCAGCAGTTTGGACAGGAGTACAGATACGCAGCATTTT
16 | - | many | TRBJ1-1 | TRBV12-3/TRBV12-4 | CASSLRRTLQNTEAFF | TGTGCCAGCAGTCTGCGGAGGACACTCCAGAACACTGAAGCTTTCTTT
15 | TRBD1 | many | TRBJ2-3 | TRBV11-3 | CASSPLGQDTDTQYF | TGTGCCAGCAGCCCCCTGGGACAGGACACAGATACGCAGTATTTT
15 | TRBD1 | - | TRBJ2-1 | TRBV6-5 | CASSYSTGVQWEQFF | TGTGCCAGCAGTTACTCGACAGGGGTACAATGGGAGCAGTTCTTC
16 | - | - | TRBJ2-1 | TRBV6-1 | CASLRAQGWLEGEQFF | TGTGCCAGTTTGAGGGCTCAGGGGTGGCTAGAAGGTGAGCAGTTCTTC
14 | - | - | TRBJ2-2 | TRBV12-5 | CASGFSHHTGELFF | TGTGCTAGTGGTTTCAGCCACCACACCGGGGAGCTGTTTTTT
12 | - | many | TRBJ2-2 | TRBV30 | CAWSRNTGELFF | TGTGCCTGGTCTAGGAACACCGGGGAGCTGTTTTTT
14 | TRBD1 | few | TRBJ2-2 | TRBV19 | CASRGTGVAGELFF | TGTGCCAGCCGAGGGACAGGGGTTGCCGGGGAGCTGTTTTTT
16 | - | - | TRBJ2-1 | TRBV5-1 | CASSPDVTVTGHGQFF | TGCGCCAGCAGCCCTGACGTGACAGTTACAGGTCATGGGCAGTTCTTC
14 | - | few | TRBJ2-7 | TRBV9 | CASSVAGGPYEQYF | TGTGCCAGCAGCGTAGCGGGTGGACCCTACGAGCAGTACTTC
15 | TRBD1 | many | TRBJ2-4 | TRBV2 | CASSLDRVAKNIQYF | TGTGCCAGCAGTCTAGACAGGGTAGCCAAAAACATTCAGTACTTC
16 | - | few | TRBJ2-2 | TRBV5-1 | CASSLGGISSTGELFF | TGCGCCAGCAGCTTGGGGGGAATATCGTCCACCGGGGAGCTGTTTTTT
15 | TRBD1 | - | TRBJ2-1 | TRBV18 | CASSPGAGGTNEQFF | TGTGCCAGCTCACCAGGGGCAGGGGGCACGAATGAGCAGTTCTTC
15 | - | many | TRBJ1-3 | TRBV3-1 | CASSQGAGTGNTIYF | TGTGCCAGCAGCCAAGGGGCAGGGACTGGAAACACCATATATTTT
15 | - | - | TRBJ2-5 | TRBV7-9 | CASRPKQGFKETQYF | TGTGCCAGCAGACCAAAACAGGGCTTCAAAGAGACCCAGTACTTC
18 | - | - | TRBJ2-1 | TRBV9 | CASSVGGAPPGSYNEQFF | TGTGCCAGCAGCGTAGGGGGTGCCCCCCCGGGCTCCTACAATGAGCAGTTCTTC
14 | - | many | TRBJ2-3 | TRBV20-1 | CSASIVVGPDTQYF | TGCAGTGCTAGTATTGTTGTCGGCCCAGATACGCAGTATTTT
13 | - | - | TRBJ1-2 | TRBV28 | CASSLGSGDGYTF | TGTGCCAGCAGTTTGGGCAGCGGAGATGGCTACACCTTC
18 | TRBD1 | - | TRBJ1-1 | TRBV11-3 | CASSLDVGRGLRGTEAFF | TGTGCCAGCAGCTTAGATGTTGGCAGGGGGCTAAGGGGCACTGAAGCTTTCTTT
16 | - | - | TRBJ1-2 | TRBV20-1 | CSARDIGRSFLGGYTF | TGCAGTGCTAGAGATATTGGCCGCTCCTTCCTGGGTGGCTACACCTTC
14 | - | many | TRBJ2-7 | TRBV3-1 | CASSQEGGTYEQYF | TGTGCCAGCAGCCAAGAGGGCGGAACCTACGAGCAGTACTTC
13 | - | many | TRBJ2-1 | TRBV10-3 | CAISEQDYNEQFF | TGTGCCATCAGTGAACAGGACTACAATGAGCAGTTCTTC
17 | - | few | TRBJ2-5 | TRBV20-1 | CSARDGVWGPVSETQYF | TGCAGTGCTAGAGATGGTGTCTGGGGGCCGGTCTCGGAGACCCAGTACTTC
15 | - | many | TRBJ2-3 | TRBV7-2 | CASSPGHPFGDTQYF | TGTGCCAGCAGCCCGGGACACCCCTTCGGAGATACGCAGTATTTT
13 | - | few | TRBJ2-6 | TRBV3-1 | CASTLRGANVLTF | TGTGCCAGCACCCTTCGTGGGGCCAACGTCCTGACTTTC
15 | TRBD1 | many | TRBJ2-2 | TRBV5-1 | CASSLVSGGSGELFF | TGCGCCAGCAGCTTGGTGTCAGGGGGCTCCGGGGAGCTGTTTTTT
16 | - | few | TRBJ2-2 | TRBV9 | CASSVAGAPNTGELFF | TGTGCCAGCAGCGTAGCGGGAGCTCCGAACACCGGGGAGCTGTTTTTT
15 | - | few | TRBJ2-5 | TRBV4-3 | CASSQGAYRGETQYF | TGCGCCAGCAGCCAAGGCGCATACCGGGGGGAGACCCAGTACTTC
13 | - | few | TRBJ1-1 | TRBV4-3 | CASSQVENTEAFF | TGCGCCAGCAGCCAAGTCGAGAACACTGAAGCTTTCTTT
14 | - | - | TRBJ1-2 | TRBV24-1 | CATSGPGGNYGYTF | TGTGCCACCAGTGGCCCCGGGGGGAACTATGGCTACACCTTC
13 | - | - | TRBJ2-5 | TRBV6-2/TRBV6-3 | CAGTPPAGETQYF | TGTGCCGGCACTCCCCCGGCGGGAGAGACCCAGTACTTC
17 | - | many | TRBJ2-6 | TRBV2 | CASSLPASSAGANVLTF | TGTGCCAGCAGTCTCCCTGCGTCATCGGCTGGGGCCAACGTCCTGACTTTC
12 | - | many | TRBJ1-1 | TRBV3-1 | CASSQIYTEAFF | TGTGCCAGCAGCCAAATATACACTGAAGCTTTCTTT
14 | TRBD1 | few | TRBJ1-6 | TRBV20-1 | CSARPTGTSSPLHF | TGCAGTGCTAGACCGACAGGGACCAGTTCACCCCTCCACTTT
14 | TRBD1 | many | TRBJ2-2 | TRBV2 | CASLDRGPVGELFF | TGTGCCAGCCTGGACAGGGGGCCGGTCGGGGAGCTGTTTTTT
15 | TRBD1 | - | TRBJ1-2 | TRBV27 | CASSLKEGAADGYTF | TGTGCCAGCAGTTTAAAGGAGGGGGCCGCCGATGGCTACACCTTC
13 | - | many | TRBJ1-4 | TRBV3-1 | CASSLNSAQKLFF | TGTGCCAGCAGCCTTAACAGCGCCCAAAAACTGTTTTTT
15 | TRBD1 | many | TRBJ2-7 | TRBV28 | CASSSPRQGAYEQYF | TGTGCCAGCAGTTCCCCACGTCAGGGGGCCTACGAGCAGTACTTC
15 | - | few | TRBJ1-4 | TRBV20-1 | CSATEAQAGDEKLFF | TGCAGTGCCACCGAGGCACAGGCGGGGGATGAAAAACTGTTTTTT
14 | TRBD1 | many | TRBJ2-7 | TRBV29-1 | CSVALGQGSVEQYF | TGCAGCGTTGCTCTGGGACAGGGATCCGTCGAGCAGTACTTC
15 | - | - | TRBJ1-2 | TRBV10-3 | CAISGQTETNYGYTF | TGTGCCATCAGTGGACAAACCGAGACTAACTATGGCTACACCTTC
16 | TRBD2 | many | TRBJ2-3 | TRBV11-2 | CASSLDLRGNTDTQYF | TGTGCCAGCAGCTTAGATCTGCGGGGGAACACAGATACGCAGTATTTT
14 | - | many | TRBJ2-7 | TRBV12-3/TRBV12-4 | CASSLGRRVREQYF | TGTGCCAGCAGTTTAGGGCGCAGGGTGCGCGAGCAGTACTTC
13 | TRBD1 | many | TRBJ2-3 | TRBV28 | CASRNLTGNTQYF | TGTGCCAGCAGAAACCTGACAGGGAATACGCAGTATTTT
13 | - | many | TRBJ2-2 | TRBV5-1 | CASSPSRTGELFF | TGCGCCAGCAGCCCATCGAGAACCGGGGAGCTGTTTTTT
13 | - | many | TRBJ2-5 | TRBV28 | CASSSPQTRTQYF | TGTGCCAGCAGTTCACCCCAAACGAGGACCCAGTACTTC
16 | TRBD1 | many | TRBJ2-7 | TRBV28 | CASRPEYGQGLYEQYF | TGTGCCAGCAGGCCCGAATACGGACAGGGTCTATACGAGCAGTACTTC
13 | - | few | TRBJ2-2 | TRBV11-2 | CASSFSYPGELFF | TGTGCCAGCAGCTTTTCTTACCCCGGGGAGCTGTTTTTT
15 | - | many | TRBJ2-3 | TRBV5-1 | CASSLLSRSTDTQYF | TGCGCCAGCAGCTTGCTCTCTCGCAGCACAGATACGCAGTATTTT
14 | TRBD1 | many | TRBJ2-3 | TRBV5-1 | CASRRGQSTDTQYF | TGCGCCAGCAGAAGGGGGCAGAGCACAGATACGCAGTATTTT
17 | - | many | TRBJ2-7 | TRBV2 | CASSYWDRYGRSLNRYF | TGTGCCAGCAGCTACTGGGACCGATACGGGCGTTCGCTAAATCGGTACTTC
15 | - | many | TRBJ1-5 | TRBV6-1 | CASSWEVDTYQPQHF | TGTGCCAGCAGCTGGGAGGTGGACACATATCAGCCCCAGCATTTT
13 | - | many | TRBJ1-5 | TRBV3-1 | CASSQGRDQPQHF | TGTGCCAGCAGTCAGGGCAGGGATCAGCCCCAGCATTTT